The clone carrying this T cell receptor beta chain was observed many times. The V end lost 4 bases, the J end lost 0 bases, and 6 bases lay between the germline ends. Germline V lookup: CDR1 SGHRS, CDR2 YFSETQ. CDR3 length equals 13 residues. This sample stems from a study of patients and donors after allogeneic stem cell transplantation. MiXCR, applied by TCRdb to the RT-PCR reads, yields one record per CDR3 protein. The sample contains 800,000 to 1,000,000 distinct CDR3 sequences, roughly 17% of which appear only once. This TCR was sampled from a human donor who was either an allogeneic HSCT recipient or a stem cell or donor lymphocyte infusion donor (not recorded which). It is not recorded whose cells these are; they may come from a transplant donor. The genes are TRBV5-1 and TRBJ2-3; no reliable D call. The sequenced sample consisted of blood, either unsorted or a sorted T cell fraction (not recorded which). The CDR3 loop is CASSATSTDTQYF. Written as DNA, the CDR3 is TGCGCCAGCAGCGCGACTAGCACAGATACGCAGTATTTT.